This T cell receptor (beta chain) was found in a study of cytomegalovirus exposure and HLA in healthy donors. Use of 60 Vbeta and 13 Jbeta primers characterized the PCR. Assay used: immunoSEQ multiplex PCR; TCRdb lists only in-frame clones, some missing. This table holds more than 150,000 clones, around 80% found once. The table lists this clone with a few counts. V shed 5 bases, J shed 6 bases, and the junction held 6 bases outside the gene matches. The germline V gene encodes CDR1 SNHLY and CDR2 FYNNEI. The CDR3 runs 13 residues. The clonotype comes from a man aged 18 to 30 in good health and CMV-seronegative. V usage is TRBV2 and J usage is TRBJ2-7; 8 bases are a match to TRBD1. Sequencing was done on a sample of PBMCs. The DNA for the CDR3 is TGTGCCAGCAGTTCGACGACAGGGGTCGAGCAGTACTTC. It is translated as CASSSTTGVEQYF.